Detailed here is one TCR beta chain. What it recognizes is unknown. The sample belongs to a study of CD8 T cells in Susac syndrome. When the RNA was reverse transcribed, random hexamers were used with an input of roughly 0.5 to 1 ug. Amplification of TCR beta CDR3 spanned 54 Vbeta and 13 Jbeta via immunoSEQ multiplex PCR. TCRdb analysed the immunoSEQ multiplex PCR reads with MiXCR anew, one entry per CDR3 protein. The sample holds 150,000 to 200,000 distinct CDR3 sequences, approximately 94% seen once. Study-wide points: It was acknowledged by the study that relatively few individuals were included in its TCR sequencing and HLA analysis.

The V end lost 3 bases, the J end lost 5 bases, and 4 bases lay between the germline ends. The CDR3 has 12 amino acids. This clonotype was obtained from a human donor with multiple sclerosis. The sequenced material came from CD4+ T cells from PBMCs. The rearrangement joins TRBV12-3 or TRBV12-4 to TRBJ2-2; D not resolved. The CDR3 DNA sequence: TGTGCCAGCAGTTTCAGGACCGGGGAGCTGTTTTTT. This sequence encodes CASSFRTGELFF.